This is a list of T cell receptor beta chains from one sample in a study of TIL therapy for anti-PD-1-resistant metastatic lung cancer. Method: immunoSEQ multiplex PCR; TCRdb's copy keeps in-frame clones and lacks some. The sample contains around 19,000 clones, about four fifths of which appear only once. The specimen was blood, collected at baseline. These receptor sequences come from a person aged 25-85 years with non-small cell lung cancer. The CDR3 runs from the conserved cysteine through the conserved F or W. The D gene is left open where the match is weak. Part of the rows lack a size; the others show once, few, many or a class for expanded clones.

TRBD1	-	TRBJ2-1	TRBV5-1	TGCGCCAGCAGCTGGGCCCCGGGACAGGGGGCTAGGGAGCAGTTCTTC	CASSWAPGQGAREQFF
-	-	TRBJ1-6	TRBV5-6	TGTGCCAGCAGCATTACCGGGACTTTGAATTCACCCCTCCACTTT	CASSITGTLNSPLHF
-	-	TRBJ2-2	TRBV2	TGTGCCAGCAGTGAAGCGAGGCCGTCTCATACCGGGGAGCTGTTTTTT	CASSEARPSHTGELFF
-	-	TRBJ2-2	TRBV13	TGTGCCAGCAGTAGAACAGGGAGCACGAACACCGGGGAGCTGTTTTTT	CASSRTGSTNTGELFF
TRBD2	-	TRBJ2-5	TRBV5-4	TGTGCCAGCAGCAGCCCGCGGGGGGCAGGAGAGACCCAGTACTTC	CASSSPRGAGETQYF
TRBD1	-	TRBJ2-3	TRBV19	TGTGCCAGTAGGACAGGGGAAACAGATACGCAGTATTTT	CASRTGETDTQYF
TRBD1	-	TRBJ1-2	TRBV2	TGTGCCAGCAGGCTAGGGACAGGGCGAGGCTACACCTTC	CASRLGTGRGYTF
-	-	TRBJ1-3	TRBV30	TGTGCCTGGAGTATCCCTGGGGGGGGAGGAAACACCATATATTTT	CAWSIPGGGGNTIYF
TRBD1	few	TRBJ1-1	TRBV11-2	TGTGCCAGCAGCTTAGGGAACAGGGGTCAGACTGAAGCTTTCTTT	CASSLGNRGQTEAFF
-	-	TRBJ2-7	TRBV7-2	TGTGCCAGCAGCTTAGAGGTACAGCGATCCTACGAGCAGTACTTC	CASSLEVQRSYEQYF
TRBD1	-	TRBJ1-4	TRBV7-2	TGTGCCAGCAGCCTCGGACAGGGGGCTGAAAAACTGTTTTTT	CASSLGQGAEKLFF
-	-	TRBJ2-5	TRBV10-3	TGTGCCATCAGTGAGACTGGTGGGTTTGAGGAGCAGTACTTC	CAISETGGFEEQYF
-	-	TRBJ1-5	TRBV5-1	TGCGCCAGCAGCTTACAGGGAGGCGGCAATCAGCCCCAGCATTTT	CASSLQGGGNQPQHF
-	-	TRBJ1-4	TRBV2	TGTGCCAGCAGCACACAGGGACCGGCTAATGAAAAACTGTTTTTT	CASSTQGPANEKLFF
-	-	TRBJ2-5	TRBV14	TGTGCCAGCAGCCAAGGATGGGGCCTCCTACAAGAGACCCAGTACTTC	CASSQGWGLLQETQYF
TRBD2	-	TRBJ2-1	TRBV19	TGTGCCAGTAGTATGAGCGGGAGGGCGGATGAGCAGTTCTTC	CASSMSGRADEQFF
TRBD1	-	TRBJ1-5	TRBV4-1	TGCGCCAGCAGCCGGGGGACAGACAGGCAGCCCCAGCATTTT	CASSRGTDRQPQHF
-	-	TRBJ2-6	TRBV15	TGTGCCACCAGCAGAGTAGGAGGGGCTGGGGCCAACGTCCTGACTTTC	CATSRVGGAGANVLTF
-	-	TRBJ1-2	TRBV10-3	TGTGCCATCAGTGAGTCTGGGGCCGGATACTATGGCTACACCTTC	CAISESGAGYYGYTF
-	-	TRBJ2-7	TRBV19	TGTGCCAGTAGTATAGTGTCCGGGGGCGAGCAGTACTTC	CASSIVSGGEQYF
TRBD2	-	TRBJ2-5	TRBV19	TGTGCCAGTAGTATCTGGCTAGCGGGGGCCCAAGAGACCCAGTACTTC	CASSIWLAGAQETQYF
-	-	TRBJ1-1	TRBV7-2	TGTGCCAGCAGCTTATCGGAGGAGACTGAAGCTTTCTTT	CASSLSEETEAFF
-	-	TRBJ2-2	TRBV29-1	TGCAGCGTCAGATCCAACACCGGGGAGCTGTTTTTT	CSVRSNTGELFF
TRBD2	-	TRBJ2-7	TRBV7-2	TGTGCCAGCAGCTCATCGACTAGCGGCTCGAGGGAGCAGTACTTC	CASSSSTSGSREQYF
TRBD2	-	TRBJ2-1	TRBV29-1	TGCAGCGTTGACCCAGCGGGAGGGGGCAATGAGCAGTTCTTC	CSVDPAGGGNEQFF
-	-	TRBJ1-1	TRBV28	TGTGCCAGCAGTTTAAAACATTTTGAAGCTTTCTTT	CASSLKHFEAFF
-	-	TRBJ2-3	TRBV7-9	TGTGCCAGCAGCTCTCCCCCCGAATCGACAGATACGCAGTATTTT	CASSSPPESTDTQYF
-	-	TRBJ1-1	TRBV28	TGTGCCAGCAGTTATCCTCGGAACACTGAAGCTTTCTTT	CASSYPRNTEAFF
-	-	TRBJ1-2	TRBV4-2	TGTGCCAGCAGCCTAAGTAGTGGAAACTATGGCTACACCTTC	CASSLSSGNYGYTF
-	-	TRBJ2-6	TRBV4-1	TGCGCCAGCAGCGAAGCACCAACCTCTGGGGCCAACGTCCTGACTTTC	CASSEAPTSGANVLTF
-	-	TRBJ2-1	TRBV5-1	TGCGCCAGCAGCTCTCAAGCGGCAAGCTCCTACAATGAGCAGTTCTTC	CASSSQAASSYNEQFF
-	-	TRBJ2-3	TRBV11-1	TGTGCCAGCAGGCCGGGGTACAGTTCCACAGATACGCAGTATTTT	CASRPGYSSTDTQYF
-	-	TRBJ1-5	TRBV19	TGTGCCAGTAACCAGGGCGGAAATCAGCCCCAGCATTTT	CASNQGGNQPQHF
-	few	TRBJ1-5	TRBV19	TGTGCCAGTAGTATTCAGATTGGACAGCCCCAGCATTTT	CASSIQIGQPQHF
TRBD2	-	TRBJ2-5	TRBV4-1	TGCGCCAGCAGTCCCCAGGCGGGAGGGTACCAAGAGACCCAGTACTTC	CASSPQAGGYQETQYF
TRBD1	few	TRBJ1-1	TRBV5-6	TGTGCCAGCAGCCGCAGGGGGCAGTACACTGAAGCTTTCTTT	CASSRRGQYTEAFF
-	-	TRBJ1-2	TRBV4-3	TGCGCCAGCAGCCAAGATTGGGGCAGGCAATTGGGGGGCTACACCTTC	CASSQDWGRQLGGYTF
-	-	TRBJ2-5	TRBV7-2	TGTGCCAGCAGCTTAGGAAATAACCAAGAGACCCAGTACTTC	CASSLGNNQETQYF
-	-	TRBJ2-7	TRBV19	TGTGCCAGTAGGGGTTATGACGAGCAGTACTTC	CASRGYDEQYF
TRBD1	-	TRBJ1-2	TRBV28	TGTGCCAGCACCTTAACACAGGGGGTCTATGGCTACACCTTC	CASTLTQGVYGYTF
-	-	TRBJ1-2	TRBV25-1	TGTGCCAGCAGTGAACGCGGAATTAACTATGGCTACACCTTC	CASSERGINYGYTF
-	-	TRBJ1-4	TRBV30	TGTGCCTGGAGTCCGTTCGAGGGGGTAGGTAGAGGACTGTTTTTT	CAWSPFEGVGRGLFF
-	few	TRBJ1-1	TRBV10-3	TGTGCCATCCTGGGGGCAGAGAACACTGAAGCTTTCTTT	CAILGAENTEAFF
TRBD1	-	TRBJ2-7	TRBV27	TGTGCCAGCAGTTGGACAGGGAATTACGAGCAGTACTTC	CASSWTGNYEQYF
TRBD1	-	TRBJ1-2	TRBV7-3	TGTGCCAGCAGCTTTTACCCGGACAGGGCCGGCTACACCTTC	CASSFYPDRAGYTF
TRBD1	-	TRBJ2-7	TRBV19	TGTGCCAGTAGTTCCTCCCCGGGACAGGGCTCTTACGAGCAGTACTTC	CASSSSPGQGSYEQYF
TRBD1	-	TRBJ1-2	TRBV18	TGTGCCAGCTCACCCGGACAGGCTGAGGGTTGGCATGGCTACACCTTC	CASSPGQAEGWHGYTF
-	few	TRBJ1-4	TRBV20-1	TGCAGTGCCAGAAATAATGAAAAACTGTTTTTT	CSARNNEKLFF
TRBD2	-	TRBJ2-5	TRBV7-3	TGTGCCAGCAGCTTCGGACTAGCGGCGGGAGAGACCCAGTACTTC	CASSFGLAAGETQYF
-	-	TRBJ2-2	TRBV11-2	TGTGCCAGCAGCTTAGCCCAGGCAGGATTTGCCGGGGAGCTGTTTTTT	CASSLAQAGFAGELFF
-	-	TRBJ1-4	TRBV19	TGTGCCAGTAGGCTTAACGGGCCGTCGGCAAGTGAAAAACTGTTTTTT	CASRLNGPSASEKLFF
-	once	TRBJ1-4	TRBV4-3	TGCGCCAGCAGCCAAGATGCAGGGCGGGAGGAAAAACTGTTTTTT	CASSQDAGREEKLFF